These 20 T cell receptor beta chains share one sample of origin, sequenced in a study of blood T cells in healthy people across ages. PCR was performed a second time for about 6 to 12 cycles using a sample-barcoded 5' primer and a J-beta primer mix. Via MiXCR, TCRdb re-called the 5' RACE reads, giving one row per CDR3 protein. Of about 1.4 million distinct CDR3 sequences listed, 45% to 70% were seen once; the top ten hold roughly 7%. The specimen was blood. These receptors came from a man between 18 and 29 years old in good health.

This chain connects TRBV12-3 or TRBV12-4 to TRBJ2-5; D is perhaps TRBD1 or TRBD2 (5 bases each). V lost 6 bases to trimming and J lost 2 bases, with 13 bases between them. This CDR3 has 14 amino acids. CDR3 region: CASSHPGAQETQYF. For the CDR3, the DNA is TGTGCCAGCAGCCACCCCGGGGCACAAGAGACCCAGTACTTC.

The V gene is TRBV12-3 or TRBV12-4, the J gene TRBJ2-1; unclear D gene. The CDR3 runs 11 residues. V was cut by 5 bases and J by 10 bases, with 9 bases left in between. CDR3 sequence reads: CASSPSTEQFF. The CDR3 DNA sequence: TGTGCCAGCAGTCCCTCGACAGAGCAGTTCTTC.

The rearrangement uses TRBV5-1 and TRBJ1-2, with a weak D call TRBD1 (6 bases). Germline values: CDR1 SGHRS, CDR2 YFSETQ. The CDR3 is made up of 13 amino acids. DNA for the CDR3: TGCGTTTCGACGGAGGGGGACGGTTATGGCTACACCTTC. It specifies CVSTEGDGYGYTF.

This clonotype appeared a few times. The rearrangement uses TRBV4-3 and TRBJ2-5, with 7 bases lining up with TRBD1. Losses at the gene ends were 1 base for V and 4 bases for J; bases not matched to a gene: 3. Germline loops: CDR1 LGHNA, CDR2 YSLEER. This CDR3 spans 14 amino acids. The CDR3 loop is CASSQGAGGETQYF. CDR3 bases: TGCGCCAGCAGCCAAGGGGCAGGGGGAGAGACCCAGTACTTC.

V gene TRBV7-9 combines with J gene TRBJ1-2, with D maybe TRBD1 (6 bases). V lost 6 bases and J 3 bases, leaving 20 bases between the germline ends. The CDR3 consists of 16 residues. Germline CDR1 reads SEHNR; CDR2 reads FQNEAQ (reference sequence). CDR3 coding DNA: TGTGCCAGCAGTAGGGGGGTGGCCCCAGGATACTATGGCTACACCTTC. Translation gives CASSRGVAPGYYGYTF.

The V call is TRBV5-1, the J call TRBJ2-1; 9 bases align to TRBD2. The J call is in doubt because the DNA end fits TRBJ2-7 better. Germline lookup yields CDR1 SGHRS and CDR2 YFSETQ. This CDR3 has 15 residues. The CDR3 region is CASSPGTSFYNEQYF. DNA for the CDR3: TGCGCCAGCAGCCCAGGGACTAGCTTCTACAATGAGCAGTACTTC.

The V call is TRBV5-5, the J call TRBJ2-2; D not resolved. V gave up 10 bases and J gave up 2 bases, with 12 bases separating them. Looked up from germline, CDR1 is SGHKS and CDR2 is YYEKEE (reference sequence). The CDR3 runs 13 residues. The CDR3 bases are TGTGCCGCAGAGCAGCTTAACACCGGGGAGCTGTTTTTT. This codes for CAAEQLNTGELFF.

The gene calls are TRBV10-3 and TRBJ2-3; 8 bases fit TRBD2. The germline V gene has CDR1 ENHRY and CDR2 SYGVKD. This CDR3 contains 15 residues. The junction had 3 bases not matched to a gene; V was cut back by 2 bases and J by 2 bases. This CDR3 is CAISEREGPTDTQYF. The CDR3 bases are TGTGCCATCAGTGAGCGGGAGGGGCCCACAGATACGCAGTATTTT.

The chain couples TRBV27 to TRBJ1-5; D gene ambiguous. V lost 9 bases, J lost 0 bases, and 15 bases lay in between. Germline CDR1 reads MNHEY; CDR2 reads SMNVEV (reference sequence). The CDR3 is made up of 15 amino acids. CDR3 DNA: TGTGCCAGTTCCTCCGGGCGCAGTAGCAATCAGCCCCAGCATTTT. This sequence encodes CASSSGRSSNQPQHF.

The chain uses TRBV9 and TRBJ2-3, with D possibly matching TRBD2 (6 bases). The CDR3 extends over 15 amino acids. Trimming pared 4 bases from V and 0 bases from J, leaving 12 bases between. CDR1 and CDR2 from the germline V gene are SGDLS and YYNGEE. The CDR3: CASSSGTRSTDTQYF. DNA of the CDR3: TGTGCCAGCAGCTCCGGGACTCGTAGCACAGATACGCAGTATTTT.

The chain uses TRBV12-3 or TRBV12-4 and TRBJ2-5; 12 bases agree with TRBD2. Trimming removed 3 bases from V and 5 bases from J; junction bases left unmatched: 4. This CDR3 comprises 15 residues. CDR3 bases: TGTGCCAGCAGTTTTCTAGCGGGAGGGATGGAGACCCAGTACTTC. This translates into CASSFLAGGMETQYF.

In this sample, this clonotype turned up a few times. V is TRBV15 and J is TRBJ2-2; D unresolved. This CDR3 is 15 amino acids long. V lost 1 base, J lost 6 bases, and 12 bases lay in between. The V gene's germline CDR1 is LNHNV and CDR2 YYDKDF (reference sequence). As DNA, the CDR3 is TGTGCCACCAGCAGAGTTTTTGTCAAATCCGGGGAGCTGTTTTTT. This encodes CATSRVFVKSGELFF. Full variable domain (remainder filled in from reference TRBV15 and TRBJ2-2): DAMVIQNPRYQVTQFGKPVTLSCSQTLNHNVMYWYQQKSSQAPKLLFHYYDKDFNNEADTPDNFQSRRPNTSFCFLDIRSPGLGDTAMYLCATSRVFVKSGELFFGEGSRLTVL.

This chain joins TRBV4-1 and TRBJ1-5; D uncertain. Germline V gene lookup returns CDR1 MGHRA and CDR2 YSYEKL. Trimming took off 1 base at V and 6 bases at J, with 16 bases between the two ends. The CDR3 has 16 amino acids. This CDR3 reads CASSQVSNRVAQPQHF. CDR3 nucleotides: TGCGCCAGCAGCCAAGTTTCCAACCGGGTTGCTCAGCCCCAGCATTTT.

The chain joins TRBV3-1 to TRBJ2-4; no reliable D call. The CDR3 contains 14 residues. Germline loops: CDR1 LGHDT, CDR2 YNNKEL (reference sequence). Trimming cost V 5 bases and J 0 bases, with 8 bases left between them. This chain's CDR3 is CASSLLPAKNIQYF. The CDR3 nucleotides are TGTGCCAGCAGCTTACTCCCAGCCAAAAACATTCAGTACTTC.

This clonotype was recorded once. The rearrangement joins TRBV19 to TRBJ2-5; tentatively, D is TRBD1 or TRBD2 (5 bases each). The DNA end is more similar to TRBJ2-7, so the J call may be wrong. Germline loops: CDR1 LNHDA, CDR2 SQIVND (reference sequence). The CDR3 is made up of 15 amino acids. CDR3 loop: CASSISASGRGEQYF. The CDR3 nucleotides are TGTGCCAGTAGTATATCGGCTTCGGGACGTGGCGAGCAGTACTTC.

This chain joins TRBV6-5 and TRBJ2-1, with 7 bases fitting TRBD1. The J call could be wrong; TRBJ2-7 is a better fit for the DNA end. The CDR3 runs 14 residues. CDR1 is MNHEY, CDR2 SVGAGI, per germline. The CDR3 sequence: CASSWSTGTYEQYF. The CDR3 DNA reads TGTGCCAGCAGTTGGTCGACAGGGACCTACGAGCAGTACTTC.

This rearrangement joins TRBV11-2 to TRBJ2-5; the D gene is possibly TRBD1 (5 bases). The V gene lost 2 bases and the J gene lost 2 bases, with 12 bases spanning the gap. The V gene's germline CDR1 is SGHAT and CDR2 FQNNGV. The CDR3 runs 15 residues. This CDR3 is CASSLNLGQQETQYF. The CDR3 DNA follows: TGTGCCAGCAGCTTAAATCTGGGGCAGCAAGAGACCCAGTACTTC.

The chain has TRBV20-1 and TRBJ2-2; D gene uncertain. Per germline, CDR1 DFQATT and CDR2 SNEGSKA (reference sequence). The germline V and J ends were trimmed by 6 bases and 0 bases, with 8 bases remaining between them. This CDR3 has 13 residues. CDR3 DNA: TGCAGTGCCGCCCAAGCGAACACCGGGGAGCTGTTTTTT. Residues: CSAAQANTGELFF.

The chain links TRBV5-5 to TRBJ2-2; 12 bases are a match to TRBD2. The CDR3 has 16 residues. Germline assignment: CDR1 SGHKS and CDR2 YYEKEE (reference sequence). V shed 4 bases, J shed 5 bases, and the junction held 6 bases outside the gene matches. This chain's CDR3 is CASSRLAGALTGELFF. The CDR3 DNA reads as TGTGCCAGCAGCCGACTAGCGGGGGCCTTAACCGGGGAGCTGTTTTTT.

The chain joins TRBV6-2 or TRBV6-3 to TRBJ1-1; a possible D gene is TRBD1 (5 bases). Germline lookup yields CDR1 MNHEY and CDR2 SVGEGT. Trimming took off 5 bases at V and 1 base at J, with 14 bases between the two ends. The CDR3 sequence is 15 residues long. This CDR3 is CASSHTPGANTEAFF. The CDR3 DNA follows: TGTGCCAGCAGTCATACACCCGGGGCGAACACTGAAGCTTTCTTT.